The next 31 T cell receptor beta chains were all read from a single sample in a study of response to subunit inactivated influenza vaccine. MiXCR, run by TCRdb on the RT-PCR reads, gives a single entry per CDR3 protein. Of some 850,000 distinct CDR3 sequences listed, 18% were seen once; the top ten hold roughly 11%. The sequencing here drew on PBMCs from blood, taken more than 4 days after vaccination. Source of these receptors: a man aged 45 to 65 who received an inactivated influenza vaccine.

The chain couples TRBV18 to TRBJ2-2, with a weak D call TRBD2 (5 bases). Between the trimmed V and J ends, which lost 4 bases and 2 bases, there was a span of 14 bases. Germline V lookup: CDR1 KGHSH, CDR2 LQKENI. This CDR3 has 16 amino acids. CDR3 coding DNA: TGTGCCAGCTCACTGGACTTCCTTCAAAACACCGGGGAGCTGTTTTTT. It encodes CASSLDFLQNTGELFF.

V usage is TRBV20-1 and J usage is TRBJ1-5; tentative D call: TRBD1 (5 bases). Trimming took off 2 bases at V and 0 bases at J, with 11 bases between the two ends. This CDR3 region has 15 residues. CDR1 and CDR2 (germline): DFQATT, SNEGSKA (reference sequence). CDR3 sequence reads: CSARPGRYSNQPQHF. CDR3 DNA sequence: TGCAGTGCTAGACCGGGACGGTATAGCAATCAGCCCCAGCATTTT.

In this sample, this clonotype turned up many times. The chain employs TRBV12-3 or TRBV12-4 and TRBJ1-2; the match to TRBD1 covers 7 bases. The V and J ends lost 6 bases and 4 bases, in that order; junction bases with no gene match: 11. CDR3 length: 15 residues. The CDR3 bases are TGTGCCAGCAGCCCAGGGACAAGGGGGCTCTATGGCTACACCTTC. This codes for CASSPGTRGLYGYTF.

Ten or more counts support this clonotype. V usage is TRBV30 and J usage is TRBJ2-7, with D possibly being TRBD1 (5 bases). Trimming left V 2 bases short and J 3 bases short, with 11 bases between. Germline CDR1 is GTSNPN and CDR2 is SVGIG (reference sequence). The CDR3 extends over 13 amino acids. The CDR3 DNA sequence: TGTGCCTGGAGTCTTACAGGAGTCTACGAGCAGTACTTC. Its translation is CAWSLTGVYEQYF.

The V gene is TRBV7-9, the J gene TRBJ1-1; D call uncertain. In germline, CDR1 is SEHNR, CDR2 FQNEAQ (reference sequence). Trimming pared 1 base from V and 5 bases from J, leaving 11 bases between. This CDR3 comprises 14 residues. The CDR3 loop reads CASSLVVMGTEAFF. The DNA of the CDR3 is TGTGCCAGCAGCTTAGTGGTGATGGGGACTGAAGCTTTCTTT.

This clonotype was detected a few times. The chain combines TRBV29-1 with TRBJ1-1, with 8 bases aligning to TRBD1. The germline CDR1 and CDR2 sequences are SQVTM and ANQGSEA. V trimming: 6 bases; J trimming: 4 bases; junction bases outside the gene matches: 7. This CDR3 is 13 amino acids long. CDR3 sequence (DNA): TGCAGCGTAGGACAGGGCGGTGGCACTGAAGCTTTCTTT. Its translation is CSVGQGGGTEAFF.

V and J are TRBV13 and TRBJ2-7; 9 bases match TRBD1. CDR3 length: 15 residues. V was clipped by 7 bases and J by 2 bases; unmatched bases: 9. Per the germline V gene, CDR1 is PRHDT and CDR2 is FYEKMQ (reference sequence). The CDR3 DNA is TGTGCCAGCATATCACAGGGGGCCCCCACCTACGAGCAGTACTTC. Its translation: CASISQGAPTYEQYF.

For the CDR3, the DNA is TGCAGTGCCCGAAGACAGGGTATGGGTGAGCAGTTCTTC. Translated, it gives CSARRQGMGEQFF. The chain recombines TRBV20-1 with TRBJ2-1, with TRBD1 matching over 7 bases. V was pared by 6 bases and J by 9 bases, with 11 bases of the junction left unmatched. CDR1 is DFQATT, CDR2 SNEGSKA, per germline (reference sequence). There are 13 residues in the CDR3.

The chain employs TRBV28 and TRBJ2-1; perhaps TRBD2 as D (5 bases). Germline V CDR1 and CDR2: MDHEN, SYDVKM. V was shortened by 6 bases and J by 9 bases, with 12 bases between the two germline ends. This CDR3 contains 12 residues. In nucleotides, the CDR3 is TGTGCCAGCAGCCGTTATAGCGTTGAGCAGTTCTTC. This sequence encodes CASSRYSVEQFF.

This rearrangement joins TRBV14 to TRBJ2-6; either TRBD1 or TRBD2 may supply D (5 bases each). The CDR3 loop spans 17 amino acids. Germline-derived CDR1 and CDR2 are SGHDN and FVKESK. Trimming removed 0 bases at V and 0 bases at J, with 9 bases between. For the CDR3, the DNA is TGTGCCAGCAGCCAAGAGAGGGGATACTCTGGGGCCAACGTCCTGACTTTC. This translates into CASSQERGYSGANVLTF.

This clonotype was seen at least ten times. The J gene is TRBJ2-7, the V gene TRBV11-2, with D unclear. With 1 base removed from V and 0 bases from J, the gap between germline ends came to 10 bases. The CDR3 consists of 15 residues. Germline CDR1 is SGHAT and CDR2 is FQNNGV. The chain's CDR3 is CASSLGYDSSYEQYF. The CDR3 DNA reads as TGTGCCAGCAGCTTAGGGTACGATAGCTCCTACGAGCAGTACTTC.

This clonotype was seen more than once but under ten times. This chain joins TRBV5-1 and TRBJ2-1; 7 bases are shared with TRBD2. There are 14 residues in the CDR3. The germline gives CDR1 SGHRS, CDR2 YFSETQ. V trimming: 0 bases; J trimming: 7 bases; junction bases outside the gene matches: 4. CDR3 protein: CASSLDGTTNEQFF. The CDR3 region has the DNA TGCGCCAGCAGCTTGGATGGGACTACTAATGAGCAGTTCTTC.

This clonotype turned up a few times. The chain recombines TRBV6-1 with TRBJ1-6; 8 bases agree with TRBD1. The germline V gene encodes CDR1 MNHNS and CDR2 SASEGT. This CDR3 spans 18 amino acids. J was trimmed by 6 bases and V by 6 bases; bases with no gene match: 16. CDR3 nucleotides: TGTGCCAGCAGAAAGGACAGGGTCTCGGTCTTGGGTAATTCACCCCTCCACTTT. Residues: CASRKDRVSVLGNSPLHF.

As DNA, the CDR3 is TGTGCCACCAGTGATTTTGGGACTGCCTACAATGAGCAGTTCTTC. Amino acid sequence: CATSDFGTAYNEQFF. This chain connects TRBV24-1 to TRBJ2-1, with TRBD2 as a possible D gene (6 bases). The CDR3 is 15 residues long. The germline V gene encodes CDR1 KGHDR and CDR2 SFDVKD. The ends were cut back, 1 base at V and 2 bases at J, with 8 bases in the middle.

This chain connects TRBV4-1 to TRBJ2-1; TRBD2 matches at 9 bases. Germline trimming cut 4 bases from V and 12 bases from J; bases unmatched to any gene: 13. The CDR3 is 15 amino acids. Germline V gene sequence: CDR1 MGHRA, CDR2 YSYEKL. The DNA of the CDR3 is TGCGCCAGCAGCCCCACCTCCGTCCGAGCGGGGGGGCAGTTCTTC. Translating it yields CASSPTSVRAGGQFF.

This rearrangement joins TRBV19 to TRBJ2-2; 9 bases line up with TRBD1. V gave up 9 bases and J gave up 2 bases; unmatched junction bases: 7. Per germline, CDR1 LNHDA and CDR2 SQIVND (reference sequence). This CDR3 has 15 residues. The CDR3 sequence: CASAPGQGNTGELFF. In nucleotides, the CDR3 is TGTGCCAGCGCACCGGGACAGGGAAACACCGGGGAGCTGTTTTTT.

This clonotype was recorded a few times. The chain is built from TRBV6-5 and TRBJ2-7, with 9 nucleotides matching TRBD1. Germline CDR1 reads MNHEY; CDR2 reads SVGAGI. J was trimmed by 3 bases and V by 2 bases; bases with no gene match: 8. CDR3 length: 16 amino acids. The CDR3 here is CASSYRPGTGYYEQYF. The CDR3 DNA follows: TGTGCCAGCAGTTACCGACCCGGGACAGGGTACTACGAGCAGTACTTC.

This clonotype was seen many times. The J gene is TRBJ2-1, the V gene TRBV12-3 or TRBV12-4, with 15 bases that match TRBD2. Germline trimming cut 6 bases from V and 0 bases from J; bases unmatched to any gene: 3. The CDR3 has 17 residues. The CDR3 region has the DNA TGTGCCAGCAGGGGACTAGCGGGGGGTTCCTCCTACAATGAGCAGTTCTTC. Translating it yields CASRGLAGGSSYNEQFF.

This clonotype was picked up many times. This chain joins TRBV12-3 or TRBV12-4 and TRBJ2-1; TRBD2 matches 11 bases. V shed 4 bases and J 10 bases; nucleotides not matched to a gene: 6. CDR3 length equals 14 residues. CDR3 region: CASSSGLAGLEQFF. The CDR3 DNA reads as TGTGCCAGCAGTTCAGGACTAGCGGGCCTGGAGCAGTTCTTC.

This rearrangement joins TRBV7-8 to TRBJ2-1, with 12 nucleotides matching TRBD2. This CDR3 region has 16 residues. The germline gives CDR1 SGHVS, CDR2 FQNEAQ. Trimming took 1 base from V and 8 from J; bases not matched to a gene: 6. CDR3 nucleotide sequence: TGTGCCAGCAGCTTAGTCATTCGACTAGCGGGAGATGAGCAGTTCTTC. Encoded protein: CASSLVIRLAGDEQFF.

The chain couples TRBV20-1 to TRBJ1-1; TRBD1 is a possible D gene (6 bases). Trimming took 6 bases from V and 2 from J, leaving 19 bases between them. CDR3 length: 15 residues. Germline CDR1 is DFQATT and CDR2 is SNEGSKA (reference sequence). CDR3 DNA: TGCAGTGCCCCAGACCCCGGGACAACTAACACTGAAGCTTTCTTT. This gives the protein CSAPDPGTTNTEAFF.

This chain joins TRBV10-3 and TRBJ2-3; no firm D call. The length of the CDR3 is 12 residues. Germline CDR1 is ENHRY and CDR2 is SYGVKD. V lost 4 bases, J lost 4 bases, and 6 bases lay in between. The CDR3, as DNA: TGTGCCATCAGTGGGGATGCAGATACGCAGTATTTT. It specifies CAISGDADTQYF.

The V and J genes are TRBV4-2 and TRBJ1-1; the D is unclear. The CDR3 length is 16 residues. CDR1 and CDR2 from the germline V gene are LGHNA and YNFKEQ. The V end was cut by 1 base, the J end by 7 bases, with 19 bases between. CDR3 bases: TGTGCCAGCAGCCAAGCCTGGACCTCTTATGAGGGTGAAGCTTTCTTT. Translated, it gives CASSQAWTSYEGEAFF.

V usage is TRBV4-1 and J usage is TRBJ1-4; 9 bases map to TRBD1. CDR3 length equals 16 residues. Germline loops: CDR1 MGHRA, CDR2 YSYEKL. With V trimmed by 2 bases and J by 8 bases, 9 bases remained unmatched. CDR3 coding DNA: TGCGCCAGCAGCCAATTCAAGACAGGGGGTAGAGAAAAACTGTTTTTT. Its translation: CASSQFKTGGREKLFF.

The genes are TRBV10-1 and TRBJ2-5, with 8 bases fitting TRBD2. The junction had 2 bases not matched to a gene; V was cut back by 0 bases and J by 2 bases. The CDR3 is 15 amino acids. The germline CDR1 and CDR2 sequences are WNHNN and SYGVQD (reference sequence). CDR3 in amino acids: CASSESSGAQETQYF. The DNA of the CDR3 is TGCGCCAGCAGTGAGTCTAGCGGGGCACAAGAGACCCAGTACTTC.

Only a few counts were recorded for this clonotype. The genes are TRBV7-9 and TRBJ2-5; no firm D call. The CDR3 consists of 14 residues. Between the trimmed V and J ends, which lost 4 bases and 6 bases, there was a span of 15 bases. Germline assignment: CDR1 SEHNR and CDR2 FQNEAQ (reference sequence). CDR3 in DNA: TGTGCCAGCAGCTCACGGTTAGGGCAACAGACCCAGTACTTC. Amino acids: CASSSRLGQQTQYF.

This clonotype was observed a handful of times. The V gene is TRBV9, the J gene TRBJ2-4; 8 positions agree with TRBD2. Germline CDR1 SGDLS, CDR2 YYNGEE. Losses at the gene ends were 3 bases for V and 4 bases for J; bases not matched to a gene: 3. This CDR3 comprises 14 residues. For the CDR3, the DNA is TGTGCCAGCAGCGGGGGACTAGGTAAAAACATTCAGTACTTC. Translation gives CASSGGLGKNIQYF. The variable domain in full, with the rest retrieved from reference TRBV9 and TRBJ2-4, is DSGVTQTPKHLITATGQRVTLRCSPRSGDLSVYWYQQSLDQGLQFLIQYYNGEERAKGNILERFSAQQFPDLHSELNLSSLELGDSALYFCASSGGLGKNIQYFGAGTRLSVL.

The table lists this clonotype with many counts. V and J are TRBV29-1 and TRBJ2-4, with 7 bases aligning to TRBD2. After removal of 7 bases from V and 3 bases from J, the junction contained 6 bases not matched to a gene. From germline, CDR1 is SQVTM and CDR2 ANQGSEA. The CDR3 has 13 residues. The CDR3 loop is CSARPGGKNIQYF. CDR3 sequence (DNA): TGCAGCGCGAGACCGGGGGGCAAAAACATTCAGTACTTC.

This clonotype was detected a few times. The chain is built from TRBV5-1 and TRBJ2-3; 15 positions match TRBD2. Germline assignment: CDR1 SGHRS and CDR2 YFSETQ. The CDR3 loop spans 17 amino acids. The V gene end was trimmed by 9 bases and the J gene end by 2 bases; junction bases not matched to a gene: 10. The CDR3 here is CATRPGTSGRNTDTQYF. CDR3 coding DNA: TGCGCCACGAGACCCGGGACTAGCGGGAGGAACACAGATACGCAGTATTTT.

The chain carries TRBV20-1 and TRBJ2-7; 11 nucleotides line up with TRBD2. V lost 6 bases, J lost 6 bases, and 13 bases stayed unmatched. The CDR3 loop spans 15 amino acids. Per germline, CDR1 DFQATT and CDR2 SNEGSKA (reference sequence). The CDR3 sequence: CSALAGGPSSAEQYF. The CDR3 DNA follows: TGCAGTGCGTTAGCGGGAGGGCCTTCCTCTGCCGAGCAGTACTTC.

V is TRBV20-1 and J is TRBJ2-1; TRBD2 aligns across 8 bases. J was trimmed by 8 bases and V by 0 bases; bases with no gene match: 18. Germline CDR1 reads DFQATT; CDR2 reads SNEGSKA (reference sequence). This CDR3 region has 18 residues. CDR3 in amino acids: CSAREGLGGVRGYDEQFF. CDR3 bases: TGCAGTGCTAGAGAGGGACTAGGGGGAGTTCGCGGGTACGATGAGCAGTTCTTC.